A single sample gave rise to the 21 T cell receptor beta chains below, sequenced in a study of shared T cell receptors in the human thymus. The repertoire was sequenced with immunoSEQ multiplex PCR; TCRdb's copy has only in-frame clones and lacks some. The sample has under 700,000 clones, around 82% seen once. The data were also submitted as part of a second study, on human thymus T cells.

Sequenced: thymocytes. These receptors were taken from a boy younger than two with a congenital heart defect.

This clone was counted a few times. One junction end disagrees with the germline gene, perhaps due to a read error. This chain joins TRBV4-3 and TRBJ1-3, with D possibly matching TRBD1 (6 bases). Germline V CDR1 and CDR2: LGHNA, YSLEER. The CDR3 totals 14 residues. The CDR3 reads CASSQGTAGNTIYF. The DNA of the CDR3 is TGCGCCAGCAGCCAAGGGACAGCTGGGAACACCATATATTTT.

V gene TRBV29-1 combines with J gene TRBJ2-2; 8 nucleotides agree with TRBD2. The CDR3 contains 14 residues. Germline V lookup: CDR1 SQVTM, CDR2 ANQGSEA. The V gene end was trimmed by 7 bases and the J gene end by 3 bases; junction bases not matched to a gene: 7. CDR3 in DNA: TGCAGCGCTCGGTCGGGAGGGGACACCGGGGAGCTGTTTTTT. It encodes CSARSGGDTGELFF.

The gene calls are TRBV11-2 and TRBJ2-7; the match to TRBD2 covers 10 bases. The V and J ends lost 5 bases and 4 bases, in that order; junction bases with no gene match: 11. The CDR3 is 16 residues long. Germline-derived CDR1 and CDR2 are SGHAT and FQNNGV. CDR3 bases: TGTGCCAGCAGCCGTGTGGTAGCGGGAGGTGTGTACGAGCAGTACTTC. Protein sequence: CASSRVVAGGVYEQYF. Full variable domain (missing parts from reference TRBV11-2 and TRBJ2-7): EAGVAQSPRYKIIEKRQSVAFWCNPISGHATLYWYQQILGQGPKLLIQFQNNGVVDDSQLPKDRFSAERLKGVDSTLKIQPAKLEDSAVYLCASSRVVAGGVYEQYFGPGTRLTVT.

J is TRBJ2-5 and V is TRBV4-3; D call uncertain. Germline CDR1 reads LGHNA; CDR2 reads YSLEER. This CDR3 comprises 14 residues. Trimming cost V 1 base and J 5 bases, with 11 bases left between them. Written as DNA, the CDR3 is TGCGCCAGCAGCCAAGGCCCCCGCCGGGAGACCCAGTACTTC. Its translation is CASSQGPRRETQYF.

The chain joins TRBV2 to TRBJ2-5; 12 bases are a match to TRBD2. In germline, CDR1 is SNHLY, CDR2 FYNNEI. The CDR3 runs to 15 residues. J gave up 7 bases and V 3 bases, and 6 bases lay outside the gene matches. DNA for the CDR3: TGTGCCAGCAGTGAGGGACTAGCGGGTAAAGGGACCCAGTACTTC. This gives the protein CASSEGLAGKGTQYF. The whole variable domain, filled in from reference TRBV2 and TRBJ2-5, reads EPEVTQTPSHQVTQMGQEVILRCVPISNHLYFYWYRQILGQKVEFLVSFYNNEISEKSEIFDDQFSVERPDGSNFTLKIRSTKLEDSAMYFCASSEGLAGKGTQYFGPGTRLLVL.

This clone was counted between two and nine times. The chain uses TRBV5-1 and TRBJ1-4; D unclear. The CDR3 totals 16 residues. V was pared by 4 bases and J by 8 bases, with 21 bases between. The germline CDR1 and CDR2 sequences are SGHRS and YFSETQ. The CDR3 sequence: CASSPARTNGKEKLFF. The DNA of the CDR3 is TGCGCCAGCAGCCCGGCCAGGACTAACGGAAAAGAAAAACTGTTTTTT.

This clone appeared a few times. Here the CDR3 DNA reads TGTGCCAGCAGCGAGGGGACTAGCGGGAAGAACACCGGGGAGCTGTTTTTT. It yields the protein CASSEGTSGKNTGELFF. V is TRBV9 and J is TRBJ2-2; 13 bases are a match to TRBD2. V trimming: 3 bases; J trimming: 1 base; junction bases outside the gene matches: 3. Per germline, CDR1 SGDLS and CDR2 YYNGEE. There are 17 residues in the CDR3. The full variable domain, its missing parts supplied by reference TRBV9 and TRBJ2-2, is DSGVTQTPKHLITATGQRVTLRCSPRSGDLSVYWYQQSLDQGLQFLIQYYNGEERAKGNILERFSAQQFPDLHSELNLSSLELGDSALYFCASSEGTSGKNTGELFFGEGSRLTVL.

The V call is TRBV6-1, the J call TRBJ2-2; 9 nucleotides match TRBD1. CDR1 and CDR2 from the germline V gene are MNHNS and SASEGT. J gave up 1 base and V 0 bases, and 12 bases lay outside the gene matches. This CDR3 is built from 20 residues. CDR3 amino acids: CASSEARDRESGENTGELFF. CDR3 sequence (DNA): TGTGCCAGCAGTGAAGCGCGGGACAGGGAAAGCGGGGAGAACACCGGGGAGCTGTTTTTT.

Comments on this clone: At one boundary the junction diverges from the germline segment, which might be a read error. The chain uses TRBV5-1 and TRBJ2-3; a weak D match, TRBD2 (6 bases). Looked up from germline, CDR1 is SGHRS and CDR2 is YFSETQ. The CDR3 sequence is 17 residues long. The CDR3 coding sequence is TGCGCCAGCAGCCCTTTACGAAGCGGGCGTAGGGGTAATACACAGTATTTT. Its translation: CASSPLRSGRRGNTQYF.

This clone was recorded only once. This rearrangement joins TRBV9 to TRBJ2-1; 10 nucleotides line up with TRBD2. Unmatched junction bases numbered 3, after V lost 2 bases and J lost 4 bases. The CDR3 extends over 15 amino acids. Germline V lookup: CDR1 SGDLS, CDR2 YYNGEE. CDR3 coding DNA: TGTGCCAGCAGCGTTGGGACTAGCGCTTACAATGAGCAGTTCTTC. Translation gives CASSVGTSAYNEQFF.

This clone occurred once. The chain is built from TRBV6-1 and TRBJ2-7, with 11 bases fitting TRBD2. CDR3 length: 17 amino acids. Germline CDR1 reads MNHNS; CDR2 reads SASEGT. J was trimmed by 6 bases and V by 1 base; bases with no gene match: 11. CDR3 nucleotide sequence: TGTGCCAGCAGTGAAGGGGGACTAGCGGTCCCTAGGGGCGAGCAGTACTTC. Amino acid sequence: CASSEGGLAVPRGEQYF.

The V and J genes are TRBV6-4 and TRBJ2-1; D remains unclear. CDR1 is MRHNA and CDR2 is SNTAGT in the germline V gene. The CDR3 loop spans 14 amino acids. V dropped 0 bases and J dropped 12 bases, with 15 bases sitting between them. The CDR3 nucleotides are TGTGCCAGCAGTGACTCGAGGCTGGAAAAGGTGCAGTTCTTC. This codes for CASSDSRLEKVQFF.

This clone was seen only a few times. The chain recombines TRBV27 with TRBJ2-1, with 9 bases identical to TRBD1. The CDR3 sequence is 17 residues long. Germline-derived CDR1 and CDR2 are MNHEY and SMNVEV (reference sequence). V trimming: 4 bases; J trimming: 4 bases; junction bases outside the gene matches: 11. The DNA for the CDR3 is TGTGCCAGCAGTTCCGGGACAGGGAGCCTCAGGTACAATGAGCAGTTCTTC. Its translation is CASSSGTGSLRYNEQFF.

The chain employs TRBV4-1 and TRBJ2-5, with D perhaps matching TRBD2 (5 bases). The CDR3 consists of 16 residues. Germline CDR1 reads MGHRA; CDR2 reads YSYEKL. Between the trimmed V and J ends, which lost 0 bases and 5 bases, there was a span of 16 bases. The CDR3 loop is CASSQDKRSRGETQYF. In nucleotides, the CDR3 is TGCGCCAGCAGCCAAGATAAGAGATCTCGCGGGGAGACCCAGTACTTC.

V is TRBV11-1 and J is TRBJ1-2; no definite D call. The CDR3 spans 16 residues. V lost 5 bases and J lost 3, with 19 bases in between. Germline V lookup: CDR1 SGHAT, CDR2 FQDESV (reference sequence). CDR3: CASSPERATSYYGYTF. The CDR3 coding sequence is TGTGCCAGCAGCCCAGAGAGGGCGACATCCTACTATGGCTACACCTTC.

The chain uses TRBV29-1 and TRBJ2-5, with D possibly being TRBD1 (5 bases). Looked up from germline, CDR1 is SQVTM and CDR2 is ANQGSEA. This CDR3 has 12 amino acids. Trimming stripped 1 base from V and 5 bases from J, with 8 bases between. The CDR3 DNA reads as TGCAGCGTTGAAGTCAAGGGGGAGACCCAGTACTTC. Protein sequence: CSVEVKGETQYF.

About this clone itself: The junction differs from germline at one of its ends, possibly a read error. Other DNA variants within this sample encode the same CDR3. The chain has TRBV7-9 and TRBJ2-7; 7 nucleotides agree with TRBD1. This CDR3 comprises 15 residues. CDR1 is SEHNR, CDR2 FQNEAQ, per germline (reference sequence). DNA of the CDR3: TGTGCTAGCAGCTTAGGGACAGCGAGCTCCTACGAGCAGTACTTC. This sequence encodes CASSLGTASSYEQYF.

The V gene is TRBV5-1, the J gene TRBJ2-3; 11 nucleotides match TRBD2. This CDR3 region has 16 residues. The V gene end was trimmed by 4 bases and the J gene end by 5 bases; junction bases not matched to a gene: 9. Germline values: CDR1 SGHRS, CDR2 YFSETQ. The CDR3 loop reads CASSAGLAAPGDTQYF. The CDR3 DNA follows: TGCGCCAGCAGCGCGGGACTAGCGGCTCCCGGAGATACGCAGTATTTT.

This clone has just a few counts. J is TRBJ2-7 and V is TRBV6-5; possible D gene TRBD2, 5 bases. Germline V gene sequence: CDR1 MNHEY, CDR2 SVGAGI. Trimming took off 0 bases at V and 5 bases at J, with 17 bases between the two ends. The CDR3 spans 16 residues. This CDR3 reads CASSYSVGVAQDEQYF. The DNA for the CDR3 is TGTGCCAGCAGTTACTCAGTCGGGGTGGCCCAGGACGAGCAGTACTTC.

The chain uses TRBV27 and TRBJ2-1, with 9 positions matching TRBD2. The CDR3 loop spans 19 amino acids. J gave up 7 bases and V 4 bases, and 20 bases lay outside the gene matches. Germline values: CDR1 MNHEY, CDR2 SMNVEV (reference sequence). For the CDR3, the DNA is TGTGCCAGCAGTTCTACTCCGGGACTAGCTCTACCCCGGGGTAATGAGCAGTTCTTC. This sequence encodes CASSSTPGLALPRGNEQFF.

Points on this clone: Mismatch with germline at one junction end may stem from a read error. The rearrangement links TRBV4-3 to TRBJ2-2; D is possibly TRBD1 (5 bases). CDR3 length: 15 residues. Germline values: CDR1 LGHNA, CDR2 YSLEER. CDR3 protein: CASSQDRGNTGELFF. The CDR3 DNA reads TGCGCCAGCAGTCAAGATAGGGGGAACACCGGGGAGCTGTTTTTT.